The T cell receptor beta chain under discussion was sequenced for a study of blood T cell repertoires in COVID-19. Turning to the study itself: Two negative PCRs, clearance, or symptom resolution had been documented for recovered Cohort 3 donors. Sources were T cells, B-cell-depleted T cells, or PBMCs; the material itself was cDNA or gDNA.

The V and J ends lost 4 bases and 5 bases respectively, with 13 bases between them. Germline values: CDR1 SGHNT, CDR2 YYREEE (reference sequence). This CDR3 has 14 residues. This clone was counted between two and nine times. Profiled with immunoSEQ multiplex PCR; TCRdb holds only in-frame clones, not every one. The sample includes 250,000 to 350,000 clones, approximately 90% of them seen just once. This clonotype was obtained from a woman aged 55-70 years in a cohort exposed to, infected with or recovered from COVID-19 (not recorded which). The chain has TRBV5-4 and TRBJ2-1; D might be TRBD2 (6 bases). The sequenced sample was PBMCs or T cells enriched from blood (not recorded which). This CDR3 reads CASSAGTLNNEQFF. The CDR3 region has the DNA TGTGCCAGCAGCGCCGGGACTTTAAACAATGAGCAGTTCTTC.